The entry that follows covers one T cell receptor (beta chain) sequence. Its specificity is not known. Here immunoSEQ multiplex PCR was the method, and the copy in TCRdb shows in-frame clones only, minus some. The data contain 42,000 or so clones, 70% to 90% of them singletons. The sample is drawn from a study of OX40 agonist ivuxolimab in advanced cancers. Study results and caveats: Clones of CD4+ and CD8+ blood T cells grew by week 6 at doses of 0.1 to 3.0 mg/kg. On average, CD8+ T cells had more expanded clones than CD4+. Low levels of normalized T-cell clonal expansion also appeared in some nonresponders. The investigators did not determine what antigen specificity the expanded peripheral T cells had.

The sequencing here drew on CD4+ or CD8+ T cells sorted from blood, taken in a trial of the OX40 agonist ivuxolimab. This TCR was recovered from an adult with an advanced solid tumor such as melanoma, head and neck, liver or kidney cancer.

In DNA, the CDR3 is TGTGCCAGCATGGACAGGGGAGGGGCAGATACGCAGTATTTT. Amino acid sequence: CASMDRGGADTQYF. V gene TRBV6-5 combines with J gene TRBJ2-3, with 9 bases that match TRBD1. The V gene end was trimmed by 7 bases and the J gene end by 4 bases; junction bases not matched to a gene: 6. Germline values: CDR1 MNHEY, CDR2 SVGAGI. The CDR3 extends over 14 amino acids.